This TCR beta chain is drawn from a study of blood T cells in healthy people across ages (dated by TCRdb to 2014 to 2015). About the full investigation: In model experiments, template switching captured about one uniquely barcoded TCR beta cDNA molecule for every two T cells. Four age groups were formed from the donors: young (average approximately 15 years), middle-aged (around 37), aged (approximately 60) and long-lived (about 80). To avoid experimental bias, donors of different ages were distributed randomly across sequencing lanes. Using deep sequencing normalized with unique cDNA molecular identifiers, the study measured how TCR beta repertoire diversity changes with age. Using the same blood draw, the study looked at two additional independent replicas of 1 million unique cDNA reads for two donors, one aged 18 to 30 and the other aged 80 or older. On the study overall, not on this receptor specifically: Estimates of total diversity based on one million sequenced T cells were considered lower bounds and underestimates. Observed TCR beta diversity per million T cells fell roughly linearly with age, and a significant reduction was already apparent by age around 39. A strong correlation was found between observed TCR beta diversity and the percentage of naive T cells measured by flow cytometry. Compared with the aged group, more naive CD4+ T cells, fewer expanded clones and increased TCR diversity were shown by the long-lived group, suggesting age selection. Donor CMV infection status was unknown, potentially confounding age-related changes in expanded clonotypes. Since profiling was done on bulk unsorted PBMCs, naive and antigen-experienced compartments could not be conclusively compared.

From its cysteine to its phenylalanine, the CDR3 spans 19 amino acids. CDR3 DNA is the only sequence kept; it has 57 bases, read in frame from the first base. From the germline V gene (reference sequence), CDR1 is MNHEY and CDR2 is SMNVEV. The V end loses 7 bases and the J end loses 0 bases, and a stretch of 25 bases separates them. This clonotype was detected only a few times. Its binding antigen is unknown. The sample holds no much larger clone one base away, and base qualities are not on file. Donors were 39 systemically healthy Caucasian individuals from Russia aged roughly 6 to 95 years. Each donor gave approximately 10 milliliters of peripheral blood, collected into EDTA-treated Vacutainer tubes. Ficoll-Paque density-gradient centrifugation was used to isolate PBMCs, with at least 7 million per sample. Trizol reagent was used to extract total RNA from the PBMCs, yielding at least 6 micrograms per sample. For every donor, flow cytometry on a PBMC aliquot measured the percentage of naive CD45RAhigh/CD27high T cells.

Library preparation was by 5' RACE. Reads for this sample came from an Illumina HiSeq 2500. The second PCR ran for roughly 7 to 11 cycles and used a J-beta primer mix along with a sample-barcoded 5' primer. Each TCR beta cDNA molecule received a unique molecular identifier from a template-switch 5' adaptor carrying 12 random nucleotides. At least 2.5 million CDR3-containing paired-end reads were obtained from each sample. The Mint cDNA synthesis kit, primed by a TRBC-specific oligonucleotide, was used to synthesize first-strand cDNA from all RNA. After uracil-DNA glycosylase treatment, a first 18-cycle PCR used universal primers M1SS and BC2_uni_R on all cDNA. Per the authors' processing: Normalization of each sample was performed by random selection of 1 million high-quality reads, each carrying a distinct molecular identifier. Reads with shared molecular identifiers were discarded instead of being binned into consensus sequences. MiTCR, with a Q25 quality threshold and the strictest error-elimination algorithm, was used for CDR3 identification, clonotype clustering and error correction. A nonparametric unseen species model with Euler transformation was used to estimate a lower bound on total TCR beta diversity. TCRdb reworked the public reads: Q25 trimming with fastp, MiXCR clone assembly, productive beta chains retained. Each CDR3 protein appears once, grouped with its most common genes and DNA. The V and J calls come from TCRdb's annotation, not from the publication. In all, the sample holds hundreds of thousands of distinct CDR3 sequences, and approximately 40% of those were seen once. 25% to 35% of the sample comes from the top ten.

Sequencing was carried out using blood. The chain employs TRBV27 and TRBJ2-1; the best D guess is TRBD2, with 5 bases matching. The origin of this receptor is an elderly man in good health. CDR3 sequence: CASTKIGDTASSSYNEQFF. The nucleotide sequence is given as TGTGCCAGCACCAAAATCGGGGATACTGCCTCTAGCTCCTACAATGAGCAGTTCTTC.